This T cell receptor (beta chain) was identified in a study of blood T cell repertoires in COVID-19. Study summary: The origin of the acute and convalescent COVID-19 samples was the United States, Italy and Spain. T cells, B-cell-depleted T cells, or PBMCs supplied cDNA or gDNA.

Libraries were prepared by immunoSEQ multiplex PCR; TCRdb keeps only in-frame clonotypes and omits some of them. This table has roughly 570,000 clones, roughly 89% appearing once. Trimming left V 3 bases short and J 7 bases short, with 6 bases between. The germline V gene encodes CDR1 LNHDA and CDR2 SQIVND (reference sequence). This CDR3 has 12 amino acids. Sequenced input: peripheral blood. The chain recombines TRBV19 with TRBJ1-4; D gene uncertain. The sequence derives from a woman in her forties or fifties with COVID-19, enrolled during active disease. As DNA, the CDR3 is TGTGCCAGTAGTATGGGGAGTGAAAAACTGTTTTTT. This gives the protein CASSMGSEKLFF.